This T cell receptor beta chain is from a study of T cell repertoires in cytomegalovirus infection. Overall study context: Both a matching HLA type and CMV infection were indicated by public TCR beta signatures.

This clonotype has ten or more counts. Antigen specificity is unknown. Using its own MiXCR run on the reads, TCRdb lists one record per CDR3 protein. In the table there are more than 350,000 distinct CDR3 sequences, about 33% of which are singletons. Study-level findings and limits: The cumulative frequency of public TCR beta families identified carriers of CMV plus the relevant HLA. Dominating the ex vivo response were TCR beta clonotypes that were CMV-specific and HLA-C-restricted.

CDR3 length: 13 amino acids. The V and J ends lost 3 bases and 0 bases respectively, with 4 bases between them. The V gene's germline CDR1 is SGHTA and CDR2 FQGTGA. The chain joins TRBV7-3 to TRBJ2-3; no clear D. The specimen was PBMCs. This TCR was sampled from a human donor in good health (CMV status not recorded). Some clones in this sample may be carry-over from other donors' samples. The CDR3 protein is CASSLWSTDTQYF. The CDR3 coding sequence is TGTGCCAGCAGCTTGTGGAGCACAGATACGCAGTATTTT.